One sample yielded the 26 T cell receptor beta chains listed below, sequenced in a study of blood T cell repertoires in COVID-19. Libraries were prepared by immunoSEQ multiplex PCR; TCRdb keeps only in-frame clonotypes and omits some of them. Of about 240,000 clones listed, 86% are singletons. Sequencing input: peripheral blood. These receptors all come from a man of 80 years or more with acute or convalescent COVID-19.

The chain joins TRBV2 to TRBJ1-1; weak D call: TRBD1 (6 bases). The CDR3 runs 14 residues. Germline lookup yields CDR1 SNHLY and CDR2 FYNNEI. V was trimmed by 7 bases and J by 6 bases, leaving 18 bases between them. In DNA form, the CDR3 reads TGTGCCAGCAACGGGGTCTGGGGGCCAGCTGAAGCTTTCTTT. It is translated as CASNGVWGPAEAFF.

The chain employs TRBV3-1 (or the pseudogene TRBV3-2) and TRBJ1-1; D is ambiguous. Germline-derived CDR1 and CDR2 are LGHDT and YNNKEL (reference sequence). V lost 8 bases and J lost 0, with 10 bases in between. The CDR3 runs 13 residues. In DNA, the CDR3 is TGTGCCAGCTCTCCCCACATGAACACTGAAGCTTTCTTT. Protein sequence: CASSPHMNTEAFF.

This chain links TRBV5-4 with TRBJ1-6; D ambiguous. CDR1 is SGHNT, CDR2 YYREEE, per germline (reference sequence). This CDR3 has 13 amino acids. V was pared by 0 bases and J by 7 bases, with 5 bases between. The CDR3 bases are TGTGCCAGCAGCTTGGACGGGAATTCACCCCTCCACTTT. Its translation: CASSLDGNSPLHF.

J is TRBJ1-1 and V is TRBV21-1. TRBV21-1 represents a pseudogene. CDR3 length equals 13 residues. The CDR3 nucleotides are TGTGCCCCCAGGAGGGCAGGGAGCACTGAAGCTTTCTTT. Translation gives CAPRRAGSTEAFF.

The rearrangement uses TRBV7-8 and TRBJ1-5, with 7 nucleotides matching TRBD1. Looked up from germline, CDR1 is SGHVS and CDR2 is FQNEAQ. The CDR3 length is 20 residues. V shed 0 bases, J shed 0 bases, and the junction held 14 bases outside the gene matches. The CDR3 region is CASSLADQGQLIISNQPQHF. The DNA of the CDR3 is TGTGCCAGCAGCTTAGCCGACCAGGGACAGCTAATAATTAGCAATCAGCCCCAGCATTTT.

CDR3 sequence reads: CASSLSTGFKETQYF. The CDR3 DNA is TGTGCCAGTAGTCTTTCCACGGGGTTTAAAGAGACCCAGTACTTC. V and J are TRBV19 and TRBJ2-5; a weak D match, TRBD2 (5 bases). The CDR3 contains 15 residues. CDR1 LNHDA and CDR2 SQIVND come from the germline V gene (reference sequence). Trimming shortened V by 5 bases and J by 3 bases, and 16 bases separated the two germline ends.

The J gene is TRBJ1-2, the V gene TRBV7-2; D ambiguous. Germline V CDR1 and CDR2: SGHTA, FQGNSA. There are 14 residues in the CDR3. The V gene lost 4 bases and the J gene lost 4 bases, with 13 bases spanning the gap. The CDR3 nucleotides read TGTGCCAGCAGCTCGTCGGGAAGCTCCTATGGCTACACCTTC. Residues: CASSSSGSSYGYTF.

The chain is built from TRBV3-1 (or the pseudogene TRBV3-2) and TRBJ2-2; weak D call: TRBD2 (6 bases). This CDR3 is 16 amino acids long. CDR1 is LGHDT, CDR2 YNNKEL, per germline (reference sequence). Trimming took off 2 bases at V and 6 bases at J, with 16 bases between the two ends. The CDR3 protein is CASSQRTPGGAGELFF. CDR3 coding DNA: TGTGCCAGCAGCCAACGAACACCAGGAGGGGCCGGGGAGCTGTTTTTT.

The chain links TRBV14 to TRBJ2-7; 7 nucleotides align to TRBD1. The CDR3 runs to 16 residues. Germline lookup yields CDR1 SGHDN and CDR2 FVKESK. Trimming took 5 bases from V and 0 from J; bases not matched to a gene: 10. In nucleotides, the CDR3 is TGTGCCAGCAGCTTTGGGCCGGGACAGAGCTCCTACGAGCAGTACTTC. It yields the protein CASSFGPGQSSYEQYF.

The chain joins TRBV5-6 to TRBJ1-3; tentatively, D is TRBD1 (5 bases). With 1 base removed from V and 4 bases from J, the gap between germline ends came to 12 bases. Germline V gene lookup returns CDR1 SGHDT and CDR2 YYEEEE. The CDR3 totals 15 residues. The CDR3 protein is CASSLPTVNGNTIYF. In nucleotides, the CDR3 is TGTGCCAGCAGCTTGCCGACAGTAAACGGAAACACCATATATTTT.

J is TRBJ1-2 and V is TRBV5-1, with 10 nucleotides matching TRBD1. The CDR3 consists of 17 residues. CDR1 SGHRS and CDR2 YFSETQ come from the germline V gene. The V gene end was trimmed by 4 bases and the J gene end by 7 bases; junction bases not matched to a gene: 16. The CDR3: CASSPEIRQGANRGYTF. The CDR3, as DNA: TGCGCCAGCAGCCCCGAAATCAGACAGGGGGCGAATCGTGGCTACACCTTC.

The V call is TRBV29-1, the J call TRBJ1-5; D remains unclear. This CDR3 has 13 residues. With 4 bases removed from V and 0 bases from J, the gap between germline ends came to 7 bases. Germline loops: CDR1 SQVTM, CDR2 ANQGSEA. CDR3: CSVAENSNQPQHF. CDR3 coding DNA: TGCAGCGTTGCGGAGAATAGCAATCAGCCCCAGCATTTT.

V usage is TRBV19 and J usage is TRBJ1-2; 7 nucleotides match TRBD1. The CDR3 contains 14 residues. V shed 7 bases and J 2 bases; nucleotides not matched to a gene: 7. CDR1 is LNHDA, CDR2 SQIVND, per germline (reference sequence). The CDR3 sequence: CASTPTGRNYGYTF. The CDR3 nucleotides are TGTGCCAGTACCCCGACAGGGAGGAACTATGGCTACACCTTC.

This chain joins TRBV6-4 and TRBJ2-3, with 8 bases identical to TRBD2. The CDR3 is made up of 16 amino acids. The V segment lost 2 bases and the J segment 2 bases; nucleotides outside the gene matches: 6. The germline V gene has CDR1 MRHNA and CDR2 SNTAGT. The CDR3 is CASSDRAGGLTDTQYF. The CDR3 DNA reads TGTGCCAGCAGTGACCGGGCGGGGGGCCTCACAGATACGCAGTATTTT.

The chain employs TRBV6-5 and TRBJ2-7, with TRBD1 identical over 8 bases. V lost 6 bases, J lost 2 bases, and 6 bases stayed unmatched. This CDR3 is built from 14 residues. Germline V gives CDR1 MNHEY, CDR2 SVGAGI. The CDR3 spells CASRRTGRPYEQYF. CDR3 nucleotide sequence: TGTGCCAGCAGACGGACAGGGAGGCCCTACGAGCAGTACTTC.

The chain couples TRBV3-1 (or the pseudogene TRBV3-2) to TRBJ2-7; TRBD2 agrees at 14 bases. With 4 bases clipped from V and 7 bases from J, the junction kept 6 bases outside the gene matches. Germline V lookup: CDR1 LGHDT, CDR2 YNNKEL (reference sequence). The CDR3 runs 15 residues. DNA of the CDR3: TGTGCCAGCAGCCTGGGACTAGCGGGAGTGGGGGAGCAGTACTTC. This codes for CASSLGLAGVGEQYF.

The CDR3 DNA reads TGTGCCAGTAGTCTCCGCGGGGAGGGAAATTCACCCCTCCACTTT. Translating gives CASSLRGEGNSPLHF. The chain uses TRBV19 and TRBJ1-6; D ambiguous. The CDR3 has 15 amino acids. Trimming took off 5 bases at V and 7 bases at J, with 15 bases between the two ends. From germline, CDR1 is LNHDA and CDR2 SQIVND (reference sequence). Full variable domain (rest looked up from reference TRBV19 and TRBJ1-6): DGGITQSPKYLFRKEGQNVTLSCEQNLNHDAMYWYRQDPGQGLRLIYYSQIVNDFQKGDIAEGYSVSREKKESFPLTVTSAQKNPTAFYLCASSLRGEGNSPLHFGNGTRLTVT.

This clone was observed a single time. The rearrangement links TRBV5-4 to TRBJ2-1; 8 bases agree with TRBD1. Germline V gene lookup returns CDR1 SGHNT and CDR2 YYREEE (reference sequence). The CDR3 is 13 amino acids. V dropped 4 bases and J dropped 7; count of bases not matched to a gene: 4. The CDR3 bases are TGTGCCAGCAGCCTAAGACAGGGGAATGAGCAGTTCTTC. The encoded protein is CASSLRQGNEQFF.

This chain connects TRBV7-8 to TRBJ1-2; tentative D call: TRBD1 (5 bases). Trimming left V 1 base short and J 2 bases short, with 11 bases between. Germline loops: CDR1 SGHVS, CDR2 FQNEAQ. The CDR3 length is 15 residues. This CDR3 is CASSLVGGSNYGYTF. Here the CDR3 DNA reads TGTGCCAGCAGCTTAGTGGGGGGGTCCAACTATGGCTACACCTTC.

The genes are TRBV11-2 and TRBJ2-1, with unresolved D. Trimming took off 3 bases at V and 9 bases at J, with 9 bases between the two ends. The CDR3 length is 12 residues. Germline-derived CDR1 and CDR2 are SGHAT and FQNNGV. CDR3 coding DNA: TGTGCCAGCAGCTTTCCCCTTCGTGAGCAGTTCTTC. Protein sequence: CASSFPLREQFF.

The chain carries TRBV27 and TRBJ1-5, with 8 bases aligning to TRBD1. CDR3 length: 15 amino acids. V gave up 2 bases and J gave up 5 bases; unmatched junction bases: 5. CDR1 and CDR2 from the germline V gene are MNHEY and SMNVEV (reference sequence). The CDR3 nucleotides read TGTGCCAGCAGTTTAAAGGCAGGGGGCCATCAGCCCCAGCATTTT. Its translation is CASSLKAGGHQPQHF.

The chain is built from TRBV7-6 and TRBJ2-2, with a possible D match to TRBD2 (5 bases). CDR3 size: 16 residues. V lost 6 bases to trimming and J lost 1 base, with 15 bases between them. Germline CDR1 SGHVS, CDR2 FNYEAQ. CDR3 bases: TGTGCCAGCAGTCTTATGAGGGCATTGAACACCGGGGAGCTGTTTTTT. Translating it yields CASSLMRALNTGELFF. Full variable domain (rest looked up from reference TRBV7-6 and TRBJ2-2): GAGVSQSPRYKVTKRGQDVALRCDPISGHVSLYWYRQALGQGPEFLTYFNYEAQQDKSGLPNDRFSAERPEGSISTLTIQRTEQRDSAMYRCASSLMRALNTGELFFGEGSRLTVL.

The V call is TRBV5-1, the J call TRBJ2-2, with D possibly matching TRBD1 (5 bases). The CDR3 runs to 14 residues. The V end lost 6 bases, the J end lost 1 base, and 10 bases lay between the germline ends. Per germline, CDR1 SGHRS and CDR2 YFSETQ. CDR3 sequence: CASTGQGNTGELFF. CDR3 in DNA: TGCGCCAGCACCGGTCAGGGGAACACCGGGGAGCTGTTTTTT.

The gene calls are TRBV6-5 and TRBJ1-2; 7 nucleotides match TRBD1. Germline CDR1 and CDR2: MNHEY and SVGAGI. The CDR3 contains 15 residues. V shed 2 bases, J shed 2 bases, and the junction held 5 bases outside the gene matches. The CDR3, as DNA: TGTGCCAGCAGTTACGAATCACAGGGGAACTATGGCTACACCTTC. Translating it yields CASSYESQGNYGYTF.

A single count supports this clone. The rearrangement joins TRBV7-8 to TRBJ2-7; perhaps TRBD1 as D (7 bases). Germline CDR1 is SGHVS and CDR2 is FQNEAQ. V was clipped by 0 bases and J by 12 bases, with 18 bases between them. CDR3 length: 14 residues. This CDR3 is CASSLALAGRGAYF. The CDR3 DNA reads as TGTGCCAGCAGCTTAGCGCTCGCGGGCAGGGGGGCGTACTTC.

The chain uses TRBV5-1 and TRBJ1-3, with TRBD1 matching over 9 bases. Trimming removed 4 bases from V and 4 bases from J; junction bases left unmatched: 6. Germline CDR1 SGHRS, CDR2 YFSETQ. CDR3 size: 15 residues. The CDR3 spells CASSGTGPRGNTIYF. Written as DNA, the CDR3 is TGCGCCAGCAGCGGGACAGGGCCGCGAGGAAACACCATATATTTT.